The 16 T cell receptor beta chains below all came from one sample that was sequenced in a study of shared clonotypes between healthy human individuals (dated by TCRdb to the early 2020s). The receptor library was made with the immunoSEQ multiplex PCR assay. TCRdb mirrors the immuneACCESS table, restricted to in-frame sequences. Some clones are absent from its copies; in checked studies, under half trace to an unresolved V gene, and the reason for the others is unknown. Here the sample has 2.5 million or so clones; over 85% occur a single time. 0.14% of the sample goes to the ten largest clones. The specimen was naive CD4+ T cells sorted from blood. The label giving this sample's cell subset or site can be read as: CD45RA+ positively selected. The receptors stem from a man aged 18-30 years in good health.

This clone was observed once. The V call is TRBV6-1, the J call TRBJ2-1; D remains unclear. This CDR3 contains 18 residues. Germline CDR1 and CDR2: MNHNS and SASEGT. V lost 0 bases and J 5 bases, leaving 20 bases between the germline ends. The CDR3 spells CASSEADLWALSNNEQFF. The CDR3 nucleotides read TGTGCCAGCAGTGAAGCAGACCTTTGGGCCCTCTCAAACAATGAGCAGTTCTTC.

This sequence joins TRBV6-6 and TRBJ2-3; 8 bases agree with TRBD1. Germline-derived CDR1 and CDR2 are MNHNY and SVGAGI (reference sequence). The CDR3 has 15 residues. V dropped 5 bases and J dropped 0; count of bases not matched to a gene: 4. The chain's CDR3 is CASSRDRTSTDTQYF. CDR3 in DNA: TGTGCCAGCAGTAGGGACAGGACTAGCACAGATACGCAGTATTTT.

The chain is built from TRBV9 and TRBJ1-3; D gene unclear. Trimming took off 4 bases at V and 5 bases at J, with 19 bases between the two ends. CDR3 length: 16 amino acids. Germline V gives CDR1 SGDLS, CDR2 YYNGEE. In DNA form, the CDR3 reads TGTGCCAGCAGCCCCACCGACATGTGGAAGAGAAACACCATATATTTT. Encoded protein: CASSPTDMWKRNTIYF.

V usage is TRBV30 and J usage is TRBJ2-7; D gene unclear. Germline V lookup: CDR1 GTSNPN, CDR2 SVGIG (reference sequence). CDR3 length equals 13 residues. Trimming shortened V by 3 bases and J by 0 bases, and 9 bases separated the two germline ends. CDR3 region: CAWRSLSSYEQYF. CDR3 in DNA: TGTGCCTGGAGAAGTCTAAGCTCCTACGAGCAGTACTTC.

V gene TRBV5-1 combines with J gene TRBJ2-1; 12 nucleotides match TRBD2. The CDR3 has 17 residues. Germline loops: CDR1 SGHRS, CDR2 YFSETQ. The V segment lost 4 bases and the J segment 4 bases; nucleotides outside the gene matches: 9. DNA for the CDR3: TGCGCCAGCAGCAGGGACGGACTAGCGGGGAAATACAATGAGCAGTTCTTC. It codes for CASSRDGLAGKYNEQFF.

The chain carries TRBV10-3 and TRBJ2-7; D uncertain. The CDR3 runs 16 residues. Germline values: CDR1 ENHRY, CDR2 SYGVKD. Trimming cost V 0 bases and J 3 bases, with 15 bases left between them. The DNA of the CDR3 is TGTGCCATCAGTGAGTCCAGGACGGAGTCGGGCTACGAGCAGTACTTC. The encoded protein is CAISESRTESGYEQYF.

The count of this clone is one. This rearrangement joins TRBV28 to TRBJ1-1; TRBD1 aligns across 7 bases. Germline V CDR1 and CDR2: MDHEN, SYDVKM. V shed 7 bases, J shed 7 bases, and the junction held 9 bases outside the gene matches. The CDR3 sequence is 13 residues long. CDR3 in amino acids: CASTNGQAFEAFF. DNA of the CDR3: TGTGCCAGCACCAATGGACAGGCGTTTGAAGCTTTCTTT.

The chain recombines TRBV28 with TRBJ1-5; TRBD1 is a possible D gene (6 bases). Per the germline V gene, CDR1 is MDHEN and CDR2 is SYDVKM. CDR3 length: 15 amino acids. V dropped 4 bases and J dropped 4 bases, with 14 bases sitting between them. The CDR3 DNA sequence: TGTGCCAGCAGTTCGGGTAGGCAGGGGAATCAGCCCCAGCATTTT. Residues: CASSSGRQGNQPQHF.

The chain couples TRBV11-2 to TRBJ1-3; 7 nucleotides line up with TRBD1. The CDR3 has 14 amino acids. V lost 3 bases, J lost 4 bases, and 3 bases stayed unmatched. From germline, CDR1 is SGHAT and CDR2 FQNNGV. The CDR3 DNA sequence: TGTGCCAGCAGCTTCACCAGGGGGGGAAACACCATATATTTT. Protein product: CASSFTRGGNTIYF.

The chain combines TRBV7-9 with TRBJ2-7, with 12 nucleotides matching TRBD2. The ends lost 7 bases at V and 6 bases at J; junction bases unmatched: 4. Per germline, CDR1 SEHNR and CDR2 FQNEAQ (reference sequence). This CDR3 region has 13 residues. The CDR3 nucleotides are TGTGCCAGCACGGGACTAGCGGGTGTCGAGCAGTACTTC. As protein: CASTGLAGVEQYF.

The chain couples TRBV6-5 to TRBJ2-7, with 12 bases aligning to TRBD2. J lost 5 bases, V lost 2 bases, and 7 bases had no gene match. In germline, CDR1 is MNHEY, CDR2 SVGAGI. This CDR3 has 16 residues. Here the CDR3 DNA reads TGTGCCAGCAGTTACCCCGGACTAGCGGGATTCGACGAGCAGTACTTC. It is translated as CASSYPGLAGFDEQYF.

Turning to this clone: Other DNA sequences from this sample encode an identical CDR3 as well. V gene TRBV10-2 combines with J gene TRBJ1-3; D perhaps matches TRBD1 (6 bases). V was trimmed by 3 bases and J by 4 bases, leaving 7 bases between them. The CDR3 consists of 13 residues. The germline gives CDR1 WSHSY, CDR2 SAAADI. The CDR3 region is CASSEGGGNTIYF. The DNA for the CDR3 is TGCGCCAGCAGTGAAGGGGGAGGAAACACCATATATTTT.

This chain connects TRBV27 to TRBJ1-4; possible D gene TRBD1, 5 bases. CDR1 and CDR2 (germline): MNHEY, SMNVEV (reference sequence). This CDR3 is built from 15 residues. Trimming stripped 3 bases from V and 5 bases from J, with 13 bases between. The CDR3 DNA sequence: TGTGCCAGCAGTTTCTTTAGGGGACGAAATGAAAAACTGTTTTTT. As protein: CASSFFRGRNEKLFF.

The chain recombines TRBV5-6 with TRBJ1-5; the D gene is possibly TRBD1 (6 bases). CDR3 length equals 14 residues. V was clipped by 1 base and J by 6 bases, with 11 bases between them. CDR1 is SGHDT and CDR2 is YYEEEE in the germline V gene. The CDR3 coding sequence is TGTGCCAGCAGCTTGAGGGGGTGGGCTCAGCCCCAGCATTTT. Encoded protein: CASSLRGWAQPQHF. Supplemented by reference TRBV5-6 and TRBJ1-5, the full variable domain reads DAGVTQSPTHLIKTRGQQVTLRCSPKSGHDTVSWYQQALGQGPQFIFQYYEEEERQRGNFPDRFSGHQFPNYSSELNVNALLLGDSALYLCASSLRGWAQPQHFGDGTRLSIL.

The genes are TRBV7-8 and TRBJ2-1; TRBD2 matches 7 bases. Germline V CDR1 and CDR2: SGHVS, FQNEAQ. V lost 8 bases to trimming and J lost 2 bases; unmatched junction nucleotides: 12. The CDR3 spans 16 residues. CDR3 nucleotides: TGTGCCAGCGGCGCGGCTAGCGGAGGTCCCTACAATGAGCAGTTCTTC. This sequence encodes CASGAASGGPYNEQFF.

The chain is built from TRBV5-4 and TRBJ1-2; 9 bases match TRBD1. The CDR3 totals 14 residues. Germline loops: CDR1 SGHNT, CDR2 YYREEE (reference sequence). Germline trimming cut 4 bases from V and 7 bases from J; bases unmatched to any gene: 8. The CDR3 bases are TGTGCCAGCAGCCCAGGGACAGGGATACGTGGCTACACCTTC. Residues: CASSPGTGIRGYTF.